This T cell receptor beta chain was retrieved from a study of OX40 agonist ivuxolimab in advanced cancers. The overall study: Ivuxolimab, which patients received intravenously every 2 weeks, was dosed at 0.01 to 10 mg/kg. A mean age of about 56 years, range about 20 to 79, was recorded, and more than 80% were male. Study results and limitations: Doses of 0.1 to 3.0 mg/kg were accompanied by clonal expansion of CD4+ and CD8+ blood T cells by week 6.

The CDR3 is 14 residues long. Germline lookup yields CDR1 SGHVS and CDR2 FQNEAQ. V lost 5 bases to trimming and J lost 4 bases; unmatched junction nucleotides: 6. This clone was seen a handful of times. Antigen unknown. Profiled with immunoSEQ multiplex PCR; TCRdb holds only in-frame clones, not every one. The data show tens of thousands of clones, less than 85% seen once. Enrollment shut out patients with autoimmune disease history or systemic immunosuppression. The chain links TRBV7-8 to TRBJ1-1; 8 positions agree with TRBD1. The sample was CD4+ or CD8+ T cells sorted from blood, taken in a trial of the OX40 agonist ivuxolimab. The sequence was obtained from an adult with an advanced solid tumor such as melanoma, head and neck, liver or kidney cancer. The CDR3, as DNA: TGTGCCAGCAGCGTACGACAGGGGAGCACTGAAGCTTTCTTT. Its translation is CASSVRQGSTEAFF.